This TCR beta chain came from a study of blood T cell repertoires in COVID-19. Clones were sequenced by immunoSEQ multiplex PCR, and TCRdb holds only the in-frame ones, with some missing. The data hold under 200,000 clones, with 65% to 85% observed a single time. Per germline, CDR1 SGHRS and CDR2 YFSETQ. This CDR3 is 20 amino acids long. The V and J ends lost 0 bases and 5 bases respectively, with 26 bases between them. This clonotype originated in a woman between 50 and 59 years old in a cohort exposed to, infected with or recovered from COVID-19 (not recorded which). The V call is TRBV5-1, the J call TRBJ2-2; TRBD2 might be the D (6 bases). Material: PBMCs or T cells enriched from blood (not recorded which). CDR3 DNA sequence: TGCGCCAGCAGCTTGGTTTACTCAGGGACTGTCCCCTCGAGTACCGGGGAGCTGTTTTTT. Protein: CASSLVYSGTVPSSTGELFF.